This T cell receptor (beta chain) was captured in a study of T-cell memory formation after mild COVID-19. Using its own MiXCR run on the 5' RACE reads, TCRdb lists one record per CDR3 protein. The repertoire holds around 320,000 distinct CDR3 sequences, with 25% to 30% as singletons. After removal of 7 bases from V and 6 bases from J, the junction contained 8 bases not matched to a gene. Per the germline V gene, CDR1 is SGHVS and CDR2 is FQNEAQ. CDR3 length: 16 amino acids. This clonotype turned up a few times. The chain combines TRBV7-8 with TRBJ2-1, with 14 nucleotides matching TRBD2. The sequence derives from an adult woman who had mild COVID-19 (a few samples of this study predate the infection). Cell type and time point are not known. Sequencing was done on a sample of PBMCs or a T cell subset sorted from them (not recorded which). CDR3 DNA: TGTGCCAGCACCGAGCTTGGGACTAGCGGGAGCAATGAGCAGTTCTTC. This translates into CASTELGTSGSNEQFF.